This paragraph covers one T cell receptor beta chain sequence. The CDR3 has 14 residues. The V gene's germline CDR1 is ENHRY and CDR2 SYGVKD. J was trimmed by 9 bases and V by 4 bases; bases with no gene match: 11. Authors' methods: How many nucleated cells were present was estimated from reference gene primer amplification. The assay was immunoSEQ multiplex PCR, and TCRdb's table has in-frame clones only and misses some. V and J calls and clone size come straight from that table; D and trimming were deduced from the DNA. The data hold about 210,000 clones, with over 70% observed a single time. This specimen comes from a study of blood T cell repertoires in COVID-19. Study-wide context: Researchers got acute and convalescent COVID-19 samples from the United States, Italy and Spain. T cells, B-cell-depleted T cells, or PBMCs provided the cDNA or gDNA that served as material.

Sequencing was carried out using peripheral blood. The TCR comes from a woman in her seventies with acute or convalescent COVID-19. The V and J genes are TRBV10-3 and TRBJ2-5; TRBD2 aligns across 7 bases. CDR3 sequence: CAISGEGLGGSQYF. CDR3 coding DNA: TGTGCCATCAGTGGGGAGGGACTCGGAGGGTCCCAGTACTTC.